This T cell receptor beta chain was sequenced during a study of OX40 agonist ivuxolimab in advanced cancers. Findings and caveats of the study: Compared with CD4+, CD8+ T cells on average had more expanded clones. At 0.1 to 3.0 mg/kg and by week 6, CD4+ and CD8+ T cells in the blood had expanded clonally.

On cycle 4 day 1 and cycle 7 day 1, as well as at baseline, blood was sampled. Only in-frame clones appear in the TCRdb table, and some are missing; sequencing was by immunoSEQ multiplex PCR. This repertoire shows 53,000 or so clones, more than 70% found once; its top ten account for roughly 4.5%. Germline loops: CDR1 SNHLY, CDR2 FYNNEI. The CDR3 is 15 residues long. Trimming at V came to 8 bases and at J to 5 bases, leaving 9 bases not matched to a gene. With respect to this clone: As yet, its antigen is unknown.

Sample: CD4+ or CD8+ T cells sorted from blood, taken in a trial of the OX40 agonist ivuxolimab. V gene TRBV2 combines with J gene TRBJ2-5; 12 bases are a match to TRBD2. The TCR sequence derives from an adult with an advanced solid tumor such as melanoma, head and neck, liver or kidney cancer. The CDR3 DNA reads TGTGCCAGCCTCCTAGCGGGAGGGCCCTGGGAGACCCAGTACTTC. This gives the protein CASLLAGGPWETQYF.